The entry below gives a single TCR beta chain sequence along with its context. Its antigen is still unknown. The authors made TCR cDNA by 5'RACE template switching, adding a universal primer site and UMIs. TCRdb reanalysed the 5' RACE reads using MiXCR and keeps one entry per CDR3 protein. The sample has around 150,000 distinct CDR3 sequences; around 7.2% are singletons. There are 14 residues in the CDR3. With 0 bases removed from V and 0 bases from J, the gap between germline ends came to 5 bases. CDR1 and CDR2 from the germline V gene are LGHDT and YNNKEL (reference sequence). These data are taken from a study of T cells after yellow fever vaccination. General study points: Although the secondary response was weaker, it peaked faster, at day 5 versus 15. Most clones from primary vaccination were detected again post-booster (about 96% CD4, about 88% CD8). FACS-sorted repertoires could harbor abundant contaminating bulk-population clonotypes.

This chain links TRBV3-1 with TRBJ1-1; D remains ambiguous. This clonotype was sampled from a man younger than 35 who received the YFV17D yellow fever vaccine. The sequencing used CD4+ T cells sorted from PBMCs, collected 4 to 6 days after the first yellow fever vaccination. CDR3 coding DNA: TGTGCCAGCAGCCAAGACAGCCTGAACACTGAAGCTTTCTTT. This sequence encodes CASSQDSLNTEAFF.